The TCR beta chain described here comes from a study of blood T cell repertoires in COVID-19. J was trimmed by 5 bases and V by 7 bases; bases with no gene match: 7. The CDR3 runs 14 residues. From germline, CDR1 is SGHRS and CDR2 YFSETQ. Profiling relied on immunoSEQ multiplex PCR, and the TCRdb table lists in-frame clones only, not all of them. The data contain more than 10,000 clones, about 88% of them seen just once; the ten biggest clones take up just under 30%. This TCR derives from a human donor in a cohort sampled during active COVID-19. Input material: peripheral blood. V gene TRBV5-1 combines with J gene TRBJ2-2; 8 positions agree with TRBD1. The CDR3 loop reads CASSEQGATGELFF. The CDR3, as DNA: TGCGCCAGCTCCGAGCAGGGGGCAACCGGGGAGCTGTTTTTT.